The 8 T cell receptor beta chains reported below all come from one sample, sequenced in a study of glioma-infiltrating T cells after dendritic cell vaccination. The assay was immunoSEQ multiplex PCR, and TCRdb's table has in-frame clones only and misses some. The data contain roughly 100,000 clones, 85% to 90% of them seen just once; the ten biggest clones take up less than 3%. Sequences were derived from blood, sampled before dendritic cell vaccination. The receptors stem from a human donor with glioblastoma.

The chain carries TRBV7-9 and TRBJ1-1; weak D call: TRBD1 (6 bases). Trimming left V 1 base short and J 5 bases short, with 8 bases between. Germline V CDR1 and CDR2: SEHNR, FQNEAQ (reference sequence). CDR3 length equals 13 residues. CDR3 nucleotides: TGTGCCAGCAGCTTAGTCACAGGGACTGAAGCTTTCTTT. Translated, it gives CASSLVTGTEAFF.

This CDR3 reads CASSFKRYEAFF. CDR3 DNA sequence: TGTGCCAGCAGCTTCAAGCGGTATGAAGCTTTCTTT. The chain employs TRBV5-6 and TRBJ1-1; no reliable D call. CDR3 length: 12 amino acids. CDR1 and CDR2 (germline): SGHDT, YYEEEE. Trimming removed 2 bases at V and 7 bases at J, with 9 bases between.

The chain recombines TRBV29-1 with TRBJ1-2; D possibly corresponds to TRBD1 (5 bases). Trimming stripped 4 bases from V and 5 bases from J, with 8 bases between. Germline assignment: CDR1 SQVTM and CDR2 ANQGSEA. The CDR3 runs 11 residues. The CDR3 is CSVATEYGYTF. The CDR3 nucleotides are TGCAGCGTTGCGACAGAATATGGCTACACCTTC. Supplemented by reference TRBV29-1 and TRBJ1-2, the full variable domain reads SAVISQKPSRDICQRGTSLTIQCQVDSQVTMMFWYRQQPGQSLTLIATANQGSEATYESGFVIDKFPISRPNLTFSTLTVSNMSPEDSSIYLCSVATEYGYTFGSGTRLTVV.

This chain links TRBV4-1 with TRBJ1-2, with a possible D match to TRBD1 (5 bases). V lost 0 bases to trimming and J lost 3 bases, with 23 bases between them. Per the germline V gene, CDR1 is MGHRA and CDR2 is YSYEKL. The CDR3 is made up of 19 amino acids. CDR3 bases: TGCGCCAGCAGCCAAGATTGGCAGGGCGCACTAAGAAACCACTATGGCTACACCTTC. It yields the protein CASSQDWQGALRNHYGYTF.

On this clone: Other DNA sequences in this specimen translate into the identical CDR3. The chain carries TRBV6-5 and TRBJ2-3, with D hard to call. CDR3 size: 14 residues. Germline V gene sequence: CDR1 MNHEY, CDR2 SVGAGI. Trimming removed 2 bases from V and 2 bases from J, with 8 bases in between. Here the CDR3 reads CASSYGQSTDTQYF. DNA for the CDR3: TGTGCCAGCAGTTACGGGCAGTCCACAGATACGCAGTATTTT.

The rearrangement joins TRBV13 to TRBJ2-1, with TRBD2 identical over 9 bases. Germline V gene data show CDR1 as PRHDT and CDR2 as FYEKMQ (reference sequence). The CDR3 is 17 amino acids. V was clipped by 6 bases and J by 2 bases; unmatched bases: 11. The DNA of the CDR3 is TGTGCCAGCAGTACTGGGGTAGCGGGAGATACCTACAATGAGCAGTTCTTC. It specifies CASSTGVAGDTYNEQFF.

The gene calls are TRBV6-5 and TRBJ1-3; perhaps TRBD1 as D (5 bases). Germline values: CDR1 MNHEY, CDR2 SVGAGI. Trimming pared 2 bases from V and 0 bases from J, leaving 11 bases between. The CDR3 consists of 16 residues. CDR3 in amino acids: CASSYGTGRSGNTIYF. CDR3 nucleotide sequence: TGTGCCAGCAGTTACGGGACTGGACGCTCTGGAAACACCATATATTTT.

This clone was observed a few times. The chain is built from TRBV18 and TRBJ2-1, with 7 positions matching TRBD1. The CDR3 consists of 16 residues. Germline loops: CDR1 KGHSH, CDR2 LQKENI. V trimming: 3 bases; J trimming: 0 bases; junction bases outside the gene matches: 5. This chain's CDR3 is CASSPLTGSSYNEQFF. CDR3 DNA sequence: TGTGCCAGCTCACCTTTGACAGGGTCCTCCTACAATGAGCAGTTCTTC.